This T cell receptor (beta chain) is drawn from a study of blood T cell repertoires in COVID-19. The CDR3 runs to 15 residues. Germline V gene data show CDR1 as SNHLY and CDR2 as FYNNEI. Losses at the gene ends were 3 bases for V and 3 bases for J; bases not matched to a gene: 5. Produced via immunoSEQ multiplex PCR; TCRdb's table is partial and in-frame only. Seen here are fewer than 300,000 clones, about 83% observed once, and the top ten hold 5.7%. J is TRBJ1-3 and V is TRBV2; 7 bases align to TRBD1. This receptor was taken from an elderly man with acute or convalescent COVID-19. The sample consisted of peripheral blood. CDR3 DNA: TGTGCCAGCAGTGACGGACAGGCCCGTGGAAACACCATATATTTT. It encodes CASSDGQARGNTIYF. Full variable domain (missing parts from reference TRBV2 and TRBJ1-3): EPEVTQTPSHQVTQMGQEVILRCVPISNHLYFYWYRQILGQKVEFLVSFYNNEISEKSEIFDDQFSVERPDGSNFTLKIRSTKLEDSAMYFCASSDGQARGNTIYFGEGSWLTVV.